This entry concerns a single TCR beta chain. Its antigen is unidentified. This entry belongs to a study of CD8+ T cells in alopecia areata. For the study at large: Scoring treated patients' severity relied on the percentage of scalp area affected.

RNA, once extracted, was reverse transcribed into cDNA for use as the sequencing template. Assay used: immunoSEQ multiplex PCR; TCRdb lists only in-frame clones, some missing. The profile shows a few hundred thousand clones, roughly two fifths of them singletons. The CDR3 is made up of 15 amino acids. CDR1 and CDR2 (germline): SEHNR, FQNEAQ (reference sequence). V shed 4 bases, J shed 2 bases, and the junction held 7 bases outside the gene matches. Overall study findings and caveats: Baseline CD8+ expansion's link to response remains uncertain, as there was one nonresponder.

Treatment specified: oral pan-JAK inhibitor, 5-10 mg twice daily. T lymphocytes (CD4+ and CD8+) were sorted from PBMCs. V usage is TRBV7-9 and J usage is TRBJ2-5; 7 bases fit TRBD1. This receptor was obtained from a human donor with alopecia areata. The sample here was CD4+ T cells sorted from blood, taken at approximately week 34, from a patient treated with tofacitinib. The CDR3 DNA reads as TGTGCCAGCAGCTCCGCCGTGGGACAGCAAGAGACCCAGTACTTC. Translation: CASSSAVGQQETQYF.